Below are 16 T cell receptor beta chains sequenced from a single sample in a study of blood T cell repertoires in COVID-19. The assay was immunoSEQ multiplex PCR, and TCRdb's table has in-frame clones only and misses some. The sample yields roughly 57,000 clones, more than 80% seen once. The sample was peripheral blood. These TCRs come from a man at least 80 years old with acute or convalescent COVID-19.

The CDR3 reads CASSQLRGTGDTQYF. The CDR3 DNA reads TGTGCCAGCAGCCAACTTCGCGGGACGGGAGATACGCAGTATTTT. This chain joins TRBV3-1 (or the pseudogene TRBV3-2) and TRBJ2-3; D possibly corresponds to TRBD2 (6 bases). CDR1 and CDR2 from the germline V gene are LGHDT and YNNKEL (reference sequence). Trimming took off 2 bases at V and 5 bases at J, with 14 bases between the two ends. CDR3 length equals 15 residues.

The chain is built from TRBV7-3 and TRBJ1-1; D is uncertain. The CDR3 is 14 residues long. Germline loops: CDR1 SGHTA, CDR2 FQGTGA. V gave up 5 bases and J gave up 7 bases, with 17 bases separating them. The CDR3 here is CASSPGTRAGEAFF. For the CDR3, the DNA is TGTGCCAGCAGCCCAGGCACTCGGGCGGGTGAAGCTTTCTTT. Using reference TRBV7-3 and TRBJ1-1 for the parts outside the CDR3, the full variable domain is GAGVSQTPSNKVTEKGKYVELRCDPISGHTALYWYRQSLGQGPEFLIYFQGTGAADDSGLPNDRFFAVRPEGSVSTLKIQRTERGDSAVYLCASSPGTRAGEAFFGQGTRLTVV.

This chain links TRBV5-1 with TRBJ2-3, with D uncertain. Trimming stripped 2 bases from V and 0 bases from J, with 10 bases between. The CDR3 loop spans 15 amino acids. Germline lookup yields CDR1 SGHRS and CDR2 YFSETQ. The CDR3 sequence: CASSFSTASTDTQYF. The CDR3 DNA reads as TGCGCCAGCAGCTTCAGCACAGCTAGCACAGATACGCAGTATTTT.

This chain joins TRBV7-2 and TRBJ1-4; TRBD1 is a possible D gene (5 bases). This CDR3 has 14 amino acids. Per germline, CDR1 SGHTA and CDR2 FQGNSA. V was shortened by 1 base and J by 7 bases, with 10 bases between the two germline ends. This chain's CDR3 is CASSLGPDSEKLFF. In nucleotides, the CDR3 is TGTGCCAGCAGCTTAGGGCCCGACAGTGAAAAACTGTTTTTT.

The V gene is TRBV27, the J gene TRBJ2-7; a possible D gene is TRBD2 (5 bases). V was cut by 5 bases and J by 7 bases, with 21 bases left in between. The CDR3 loop spans 15 amino acids. Germline CDR1 reads MNHEY; CDR2 reads SMNVEV (reference sequence). Here the CDR3 reads CASSPGNWGAGEQYF. The CDR3 DNA is TGTGCCAGCAGTCCAGGTAATTGGGGAGCCGGGGAGCAGTACTTC.

V gene TRBV11-2 combines with J gene TRBJ2-7; 15 bases map to TRBD2. The CDR3 has 16 amino acids. The ends lost 4 bases at V and 7 bases at J; junction bases unmatched: 8. Germline V gene data show CDR1 as SGHAT and CDR2 as FQNNGV. In DNA, the CDR3 is TGTGCCAGCAGCTCCGGGACTAGCGGGGGGAATAGGGAGCAGTACTTC. Its protein product is CASSSGTSGGNREQYF.

The chain combines TRBV19 with TRBJ2-3, with 9 bases lining up with TRBD1. The CDR3 spans 13 residues. V dropped 8 bases and J dropped 4; count of bases not matched to a gene: 4. CDR1 is LNHDA and CDR2 is SQIVND in the germline V gene (reference sequence). The CDR3 spells CASGGQGPDTQYF. Here the CDR3 DNA reads TGTGCCAGTGGGGGACAGGGCCCAGATACGCAGTATTTT. Filled out from reference TRBV19 and TRBJ2-3, the complete variable domain reads DGGITQSPKYLFRKEGQNVTLSCEQNLNHDAMYWYRQDPGQGLRLIYYSQIVNDFQKGDIAEGYSVSREKKESFPLTVTSAQKNPTAFYLCASGGQGPDTQYFGPGTRLTVL.

The chain combines TRBV7-9 with TRBJ2-3; D unresolved. The CDR3 covers 13 residues. Trimming cost V 1 base and J 8 bases, with 10 bases left between them. Germline V gives CDR1 SEHNR, CDR2 FQNEAQ (reference sequence). CDR3 residues: CASSLESRSTQYF. The CDR3 bases are TGTGCCAGCAGCTTAGAAAGTCGCAGTACGCAGTATTTT.

The chain recombines TRBV21-1 with TRBJ1-3; the table's D call, TRBD1, was not checked against the DNA. TRBV21-1 is designated a pseudogene. The CDR3 is 15 residues long. The chain's CDR3 is CASSVLMTVGNTIYF. CDR3 nucleotides: TGTGCCAGCAGCGTCCTCATGACAGTCGGAAACACCATATATTTT.

The J gene is TRBJ1-1, the V gene TRBV30, with 7 bases that match TRBD1. The J segment lost 5 bases and the V segment lost 3 bases, leaving 9 bases of the junction unmatched. This CDR3 has 14 amino acids. Germline CDR1 is GTSNPN and CDR2 is SVGIG (reference sequence). The CDR3 region is CAWSADRVGTEAFF. CDR3 sequence (DNA): TGTGCCTGGAGCGCAGACAGGGTAGGGACTGAAGCTTTCTTT.

The V call is TRBV3-1 (or the pseudogene TRBV3-2), the J call TRBJ1-1; 7 positions match TRBD1. The trim removed 7 bases at V and 6 bases at J, leaving 8 bases unmatched. This CDR3 has 13 residues. Germline CDR1 reads LGHDT; CDR2 reads YNNKEL (reference sequence). The DNA for the CDR3 is TGTGCCAGCACCACAGGGGATTGGGCTGAAGCTTTCTTT. This sequence encodes CASTTGDWAEAFF.

CDR3 protein: CASSQDRTGPNYGYTF. CDR3 DNA sequence: TGTGCCAGCAGCCAAGATAGAACCGGTCCTAACTATGGCTACACCTTC. The chain recombines TRBV4-2 with TRBJ1-2; D not certain. Germline values: CDR1 LGHNA, CDR2 YNFKEQ. Trimming stripped 0 bases from V and 0 bases from J, with 11 bases between. The CDR3 runs to 16 residues.

This clone has just one count. V usage is TRBV2 and J usage is TRBJ2-3, with 11 bases fitting TRBD2. With V trimmed by 3 bases and J by 2 bases, 4 bases remained unmatched. This CDR3 has 16 amino acids. Per germline, CDR1 SNHLY and CDR2 FYNNEI. CDR3 sequence reads: CASSEGTSGLTDTQYF. The CDR3 bases are TGTGCCAGCAGTGAGGGGACTAGCGGACTCACAGATACGCAGTATTTT. Full variable domain (missing parts from reference TRBV2 and TRBJ2-3): EPEVTQTPSHQVTQMGQEVILRCVPISNHLYFYWYRQILGQKVEFLVSFYNNEISEKSEIFDDQFSVERPDGSNFTLKIRSTKLEDSAMYFCASSEGTSGLTDTQYFGPGTRLTVL.

The chain is built from TRBV5-5 and TRBJ1-4; D remains unclear. This CDR3 is 15 amino acids long. Trimming took off 1 base at V and 8 bases at J, with 15 bases between the two ends. Germline lookup yields CDR1 SGHKS and CDR2 YYEKEE (reference sequence). The CDR3 DNA is TGTGCCAGCAGCTTGCGAGTCAGCCCGGGGGAAAAACTGTTTTTT. Its translation: CASSLRVSPGEKLFF.

The chain has TRBV18 and TRBJ1-5; D ambiguous. Germline V CDR1 and CDR2: KGHSH, LQKENI. V lost 3 bases to trimming and J lost 7 bases, with 4 bases between them. CDR3 length equals 11 residues. The CDR3 coding sequence is TGTGCCAGCTCACCCCTCCAGCCCCAGCATTTT. This gives the protein CASSPLQPQHF.

The chain combines TRBV5-6 with TRBJ1-5, with TRBD1 as a possible D gene (6 bases). CDR1 is SGHDT and CDR2 is YYEEEE in the germline V gene. The V end lost 3 bases, the J end lost 7 bases, and 17 bases lay between the germline ends. The CDR3 is 15 residues long. The CDR3 here is CASSYSGEGVQPQHF. The DNA for the CDR3 is TGTGCCAGCAGCTATTCGGGGGAGGGGGTACAGCCCCAGCATTTT. Full variable domain (missing parts from reference TRBV5-6 and TRBJ1-5): DAGVTQSPTHLIKTRGQQVTLRCSPKSGHDTVSWYQQALGQGPQFIFQYYEEEERQRGNFPDRFSGHQFPNYSSELNVNALLLGDSALYLCASSYSGEGVQPQHFGDGTRLSIL.